This T cell receptor beta chain was captured in a study of blood T cell repertoires in COVID-19. At the level of the study: Samples of COVID-19 (acute and convalescent) were obtained from the United States, Italy and Spain. Nucleic acid was either cDNA or gDNA, and it came from T cells, B-cell-depleted T cells, or PBMCs.

Only in-frame clones appear in the TCRdb table, and some are missing; sequencing was by immunoSEQ multiplex PCR. Among 88,000 or so clones listed, roughly 77% were seen once. The V gene's germline CDR1 is SGHVS and CDR2 FQNEAQ. V lost 2 bases and J lost 9; bases outside the gene matches: 5. The CDR3 covers 14 residues. The V gene is TRBV7-8, the J gene TRBJ2-1; 9 positions match TRBD2. This TCR derives from a human donor in a cohort sampled during active COVID-19. The sample was peripheral blood. DNA for the CDR3: TGTGCCAGCAGCTTAACGCGGGAGGGTTTTGAGCAGTTCTTC. This sequence encodes CASSLTREGFEQFF.